This T cell receptor beta chain was documented in a study of graft-versus-host responses after intestinal transplantation. The overall study: Recipients obtained multivisceral, liver-intestinal, or isolated intestinal transplants. The recipients all started with anti-thymocyte globulin induction and then took tacrolimus and steroids for roughly 3 years.

TCRdb keeps only in-frame clones here, not all; method: immunoSEQ multiplex PCR. Among about 88,000 clones listed, roughly 88% were seen once. With regard to this clone: Its antigen is unknown.

Looked up from germline, CDR1 is SGHNT and CDR2 is YYREEE (reference sequence). The CDR3 extends over 14 amino acids. V lost 0 bases and J lost 4; bases outside the gene matches: 0. Study-level points and caveats: Marrow from the recipient contained GvH clones, some of which had appeared first in ileum or blood. Levels of circulating GvH clones at their peak were associated with early post-transplant HvG declines.

This chain joins TRBV5-4 and TRBJ1-1; 10 bases map to TRBD1. Material: unstimulated CD4+ T cells sorted from spleen or lymph node cells, obtained before intestinal transplant. The clonotype comes from a human donor who received an intestinal transplant. The CDR3 DNA is TGTGCCAGCAGCTTGGGACAGGGGGCCACTGAAGCTTTCTTT. Translating it yields CASSLGQGATEAFF.